The clone carrying this T cell receptor beta chain occurred a few times. Its antigen remains unidentified. This specimen comes from a study of post-analysis software for immune sequencing data. The study's findings and limits: Analysis by F measure revealed that same-batch samples clustered strongly together. Roughly 5 TRBV segments were significantly more frequent in patients than in controls. TRBV5-6, TRBV5-1 and TRBV20-1 were among these segments. The study found significantly lower normalized Chao1 diversity in multiple sclerosis patients than in controls.

Germline V gene sequence: CDR1 LGHDT, CDR2 YNNKEL (reference sequence). The CDR3 runs 14 residues. Trimming removed 0 bases from V and 0 bases from J, with 6 bases in between. Unique molecular identifiers were carried by the TCR beta cDNA libraries. Starting from approximately 0.95 to 9.8 million T cells, the study yielded 500,000 or so cDNA molecules. TCRdb recomputed calls from the PCR reads with MiXCR, one row per CDR3 protein. The sample shows 400,000 to 500,000 distinct CDR3 sequences, 30% to 40% of them seen only once. The receptor was derived from a girl aged 2 to 10 with multiple sclerosis. The genes are TRBV3-1 and TRBJ2-7; D may correspond to TRBD1 or TRBD2 (5 bases each). Sample: blood. The CDR3 nucleotides read TGTGCCAGCAGCCAAGAGGGGGTCTCCTACGAGCAGTACTTC. Translating it yields CASSQEGVSYEQYF.